The rows below give T cell receptor beta chains drawn from one sample of a study of blood T cells in healthy people across ages. Each CDR3 protein is one row after TCRdb ran MiXCR on the 5' RACE reads. The sample carries about 680,000 distinct CDR3 sequences, around half recorded once. The specimen was blood. All receptors derive from a woman aged 55-69 years in good health. The CDR3 runs from the conserved cysteine through the conserved F or W. A D gene is named only where the DNA matches it firmly. Only part of the rows carry a size: once, few, many, or a class if the clone is expanded.

TRBV3-1,12,NA,NA,TRBJ2-7,TGTGCCAGCAGCCAAAGCATGTACGAGCAGTACTTC,CASSQSMYEQYF
TRBV27,15,few,TRBD1,TRBJ2-5,TGTGCCACCCAAGGACAGGCTCTTGGGGACAATGAGCAGTACTTC,CATQGQALGDNEQYF
TRBV20-1,12,once,NA,TRBJ1-2,TGCAGTGCCGGGACGGGAGATTCTGGCTACACCTTC,CSAGTGDSGYTF
TRBV10-3,15,NA,TRBD2,TRBJ2-1,TGTGCCATCAGAGAGGGACTAGCGGGAGGCGATGAGCAGTTCTTC,CAIREGLAGGDEQFF
TRBV2,14,NA,TRBD2,TRBJ2-3,TGTGCCAGCTCACTAGCGGGAGGGGACGATACGCAGTATTTT,CASSLAGGDDTQYF
TRBV7-3,15,NA,TRBD2,TRBJ2-1,TGTGCCAGCAGCCCGGACGAGCGGGAGTGTAATGAGCAGTTCTTC,CASSPDERECNEQFF
TRBV20-1,12,NA,NA,TRBJ1-2,TGCAGTGCTAGTACCGACAGCTATGGCTACACCTTC,CSASTDSYGYTF
TRBV4-2,15,NA,NA,TRBJ2-5,TGTGCCAGCAGCCAAGAATGGGCCCTTCAAGAGACCCAGTACTTC,CASSQEWALQETQYF
TRBV5-5,17,NA,TRBD2,TRBJ2-2,TGTGCCAGCAGCTTGGTTCCTAGCGGGGGAAACACCGGGGAGCTGTTTTTT,CASSLVPSGGNTGELFF
TRBV20-1,15,NA,NA,TRBJ2-2,TGCAGTGCCTACGAGAGGTTCGCGAACACCGGGGAGCTGTTTTTT,CSAYERFANTGELFF
TRBV27,17,NA,TRBD2,TRBJ2-1,TGTGCCAGCATCGGGATGAGCGGGAGGGTCTCCTACAATGAGCAGTTCTTC,CASIGMSGRVSYNEQFF
TRBV20-1,15,NA,NA,TRBJ1-5,TGCAGTGCTAGACACCCGAATACCCTCAATCAGCCCCAGCATTTT,CSARHPNTLNQPQHF
TRBV30,12,few,NA,TRBJ2-3,TGTGCCTGGAGTGTAGGGCCGGATACGCAGTATTTT,CAWSVGPDTQYF
TRBV2,11,NA,NA,TRBJ2-7,TGTGCCAGCCAGACCCACTACGAGCAGTACTTC,CASQTHYEQYF
TRBV20-1,15,NA,NA,TRBJ2-1,TGCAGTGCTAGAGGGGGGACGGTCCGCTACAATGAGCAGTTCTTC,CSARGGTVRYNEQFF
TRBV9,17,many,TRBD2,TRBJ2-1,TGTGCCAGCAGCCCCCGTAAGAATAGCGGGGTCTACAATGAGCAGTTCTTC,CASSPRKNSGVYNEQFF
TRBV4-1,15,NA,TRBD1,TRBJ1-1,TGCGCCAGCAGCCAAGGACAGGGGATGAACACTGAAGCTTTCTTT,CASSQGQGMNTEAFF
TRBV7-9,15,NA,TRBD1,TRBJ1-3,TGTGCCAGTGGACAGGGGGCATCCTCTGGAAACACCATATATTTT,CASGQGASSGNTIYF
TRBV6-6,14,NA,TRBD2,TRBJ2-1,TGTGCCAGCAGTCCCCCTAGCGGAAACAATGAGCAGTTCTTC,CASSPPSGNNEQFF
TRBV7-3,15,few,TRBD1,TRBJ2-5,TGTGCCAGCAGCTTATCTCCGGGACAGGGGAAGACCCAGTACTTC,CASSLSPGQGKTQYF
TRBV28,14,NA,NA,TRBJ2-1,TGTGCCAGCAGTTCTACAGGGACTATTGATGAGCAGTTCTTC,CASSSTGTIDEQFF
TRBV25-1,16,NA,TRBD2,TRBJ2-7,TGTGCCAGCAGCCCGGTGTCTAGCGGGAGATCGGGCGAGCAGTACTTC,CASSPVSSGRSGEQYF
TRBV7-2,16,NA,NA,TRBJ2-1,TGTGCCAGCAGCTTAGAAGGGGGGACCCTTTACAATGAGCAGTTCTTC,CASSLEGGTLYNEQFF
TRBV2,14,NA,NA,TRBJ2-7,TGTGCCAGCAGACCTCCCCAATCCGGTTACGAGCAGTACTTC,CASRPPQSGYEQYF
TRBV20-1,12,NA,NA,TRBJ2-5,TGCAGTGCAGTGAAGGGTGGAGAGACCCAGTACTTC,CSAVKGGETQYF
TRBV24-1,16,NA,TRBD2,TRBJ2-5,TGTGCCACCAGTGATGCTCGGGTAGCGGGGGGAGAGACCCAGTACTTC,CATSDARVAGGETQYF
TRBV7-3,17,few,NA,TRBJ2-7,TGTGCCAGCAGCTCGTATATAGCGGTTGGGAGCTCCTACGAGCAGTACTTC,CASSSYIAVGSSYEQYF
TRBV7-2,15,few,NA,TRBJ2-7,TGTGCCAGCAGCACCCAGGGACCCGCCGCCTACGAGCAGTACTTC,CASSTQGPAAYEQYF
TRBV29-1,13,NA,NA,TRBJ2-3,TGCAGCGTTGAAGGGGCGGCCACAGATACGCAGTATTTT,CSVEGAATDTQYF
TRBV6-1,10,few,NA,TRBJ2-3,TGTGCCAGCAGTGCAGATACGCAGTATTTT,CASSADTQYF
TRBV29-1,11,once,NA,TRBJ2-3,TGCAGCACCGCCGACACAGATACGCAGTATTTT,CSTADTDTQYF
TRBV4-2,15,NA,NA,TRBJ2-7,TGTGCCAGCAGCAAAGAAGGCGGAGGGGCCAACGAGCAGAACTTC,CASSKEGGGANEQNF
TRBV7-2,13,few,NA,TRBJ2-5,TGTGCCAGCTCCGGTGGTTTGGGGGAGACCCAGTACTTC,CASSGGLGETQYF
TRBV20-1,15,few,NA,TRBJ2-3,TGCAGTGCCCCTACCGGGGACTGGTACACAGATACGCAGTATTTT,CSAPTGDWYTDTQYF
TRBV7-2,15,NA,NA,TRBJ2-1,TGTGCCAGCAGCTTAGTCGGGCCTCTCTACAATGAGCAGTTCTTC,CASSLVGPLYNEQFF
TRBV28,14,NA,NA,TRBJ2-7,TGTGCCAGCAGCCACCGGGACGGAGCCTACGAGCAGTACTTC,CASSHRDGAYEQYF
TRBV28,13,NA,NA,TRBJ2-1,TGTGCCAGCAGTTTCGGTAGCTCCAATGAGCAGTTCTTC,CASSFGSSNEQFF
TRBV6-2/TRBV6-3,13,NA,NA,TRBJ1-1,TGTGCCAGCAGGTCGACTCCCATTGGTGAAGCTTTCTTT,CASRSTPIGEAFF
TRBV18,15,NA,TRBD1,TRBJ1-1,TGTGCCAGCTCGGGGACAGGGATTTTCCACACTGAAGCTTTCTTT,CASSGTGIFHTEAFF
TRBV11-2,15,few,NA,TRBJ2-5,TGTGCCAGCAGCTCGTCTCACCTCCCGTTAGAGACCCAGTACTTC,CASSSSHLPLETQYF
TRBV13,16,NA,NA,TRBJ2-7,TGTGCCAGCAGCTTAGGGTGGCTAGGAGGGTCCTACGAGCAGTACTTC,CASSLGWLGGSYEQYF
TRBV7-2,13,NA,NA,TRBJ2-6,TGTGCCAGCAGCTTGTATGGGGTCAACGTCCTGACTTTC,CASSLYGVNVLTF
TRBV20-1,14,NA,TRBD1,TRBJ2-7,TGCAGTGCCAGAGGTCCAGGGGGTAGGGACGAGCAGTACTTC,CSARGPGGRDEQYF
TRBV6-2/TRBV6-3,13,NA,NA,TRBJ1-4,TGTGCCAGCACCGGACAGCTAAATGAAAAACTGTTTTTT,CASTGQLNEKLFF
TRBV29-1,12,few,NA,TRBJ1-3,TGCAGCGTTTGGACTATCGGAAACACCATATATTTT,CSVWTIGNTIYF
TRBV6-1,13,once,TRBD1,TRBJ2-7,TGTGCCAGCAGTGAAGGAACAGGGGACATGCAGTACTTC,CASSEGTGDMQYF
TRBV10-3,12,few,NA,TRBJ2-3,TGTGCCATCAGTGATAGGTCAGATACGCAGTATTTT,CAISDRSDTQYF
TRBV5-1,13,NA,NA,TRBJ2-5,TGCGCCAGCAGTCCGGGGGCAAGTGAGACCCAGTACTTC,CASSPGASETQYF
TRBV29-1,11,NA,NA,TRBJ2-4,TGCAGCGGGCTAATCGGAAACATTCAGTACTTC,CSGLIGNIQYF
TRBV7-2,16,once,TRBD2,TRBJ2-3,TGTGCCAGCAGCTTATGGCGGGGGAGTAGGGCAGATACGCAGTATTTT,CASSLWRGSRADTQYF